This entry lists 32 T cell receptor beta chains sequenced from one sample in a study of T cell responses to AZD1222 COVID-19 vaccine. Libraries were prepared by immunoSEQ multiplex PCR; TCRdb keeps only in-frame clonotypes and omits some of them. The sample has approximately 67,000 clones; around four fifths are singletons. The material was peripheral blood, obtained 28 days after the second AZD1222 dose. These receptors were collected from an adult who received the AZD1222 COVID-19 vaccine.

The genes are TRBV2 and TRBJ1-1, with D unresolved. Germline CDR1 is SNHLY and CDR2 is FYNNEI. The V end lost 11 bases, the J end lost 10 bases, and 20 bases lay between the germline ends. The CDR3 spans 12 residues. The CDR3: CASQRHQRTAFF. The CDR3 region has the DNA TGTGCCTCCCAGAGGCACCAAAGGACAGCTTTCTTT.

The CDR3, as DNA: TGTGCCAGCAGTCCCGGACAGTTCTATGGCTACACCTTC. It specifies CASSPGQFYGYTF. V is TRBV2 and J is TRBJ1-2; D may be TRBD1 (6 bases). This CDR3 is built from 13 residues. CDR1 and CDR2 (germline): SNHLY, FYNNEI. V gave up 5 bases and J gave up 4 bases, with 11 bases separating them. The complete variable domain, with remaining parts taken from reference TRBV2 and TRBJ1-2, reads EPEVTQTPSHQVTQMGQEVILRCVPISNHLYFYWYRQILGQKVEFLVSFYNNEISEKSEIFDDQFSVERPDGSNFTLKIRSTKLEDSAMYFCASSPGQFYGYTFGSGTRLTVV.

This clone was recorded a few times. This chain connects TRBV12-3 or TRBV12-4 to TRBJ2-7, with D possibly called TRBD1 or TRBD2 (5 bases each). V lost 5 bases, J lost 5 bases, and 10 bases lay in between. The CDR3 has 12 residues. CDR3 amino acids: CASSRGVNEQYF. The CDR3 region has the DNA TGTGCCAGCAGTAGGGGAGTCAACGAGCAGTACTTC.

The J gene is TRBJ1-5, the V gene TRBV4-2; no clear D. Germline V gene sequence: CDR1 LGHNA, CDR2 YNFKEQ. The CDR3 has 17 residues. The ends were cut back, 0 bases at V and 0 bases at J, with 12 bases in the middle. The CDR3 sequence is CASSQEVGSHSNQPQHF. Here the CDR3 DNA reads TGTGCCAGCAGCCAAGAGGTGGGTAGCCATAGCAATCAGCCCCAGCATTTT.

With respect to this clone: This sample includes further DNA sequences coding for the same CDR3. The chain is built from TRBV6-5 and TRBJ2-7; D is unclear. The V and J ends lost 2 bases and 0 bases respectively, with 8 bases between them. The CDR3 is made up of 14 amino acids. The germline V gene has CDR1 MNHEY and CDR2 SVGAGI. The CDR3 reads CASSYRLDSYEQYF. Here the CDR3 DNA reads TGTGCCAGCAGTTACCGTCTGGACTCCTACGAGCAGTACTTC.

This chain links TRBV7-2 with TRBJ1-1; D is ambiguous. The germline V gene has CDR1 SGHTA and CDR2 FQGNSA. Trimming shortened V by 2 bases and J by 4 bases, and 11 bases separated the two germline ends. This CDR3 has 14 amino acids. CDR3 in DNA: TGTGCCAGCAGCTTAAACTTGGCAGGCACTGAAGCTTTCTTT. It specifies CASSLNLAGTEAFF.

The CDR3 nucleotides read TGTGCCACCAGCCCGAGGACAGGGGGCTACAATGAGCAGTTCTTC. Its translation: CATSPRTGGYNEQFF. The V and J genes are TRBV15 and TRBJ2-1; TRBD1 matches at 10 bases. CDR1 is LNHNV and CDR2 is YYDKDF in the germline V gene (reference sequence). The CDR3 spans 15 residues. J was trimmed by 3 bases and V by 5 bases; bases with no gene match: 4.

The CDR3 nucleotides read TGCGCCAGCAGCTTGGGGTTCCACAAGAGGACTAATGAAAAACTGTTTTTT. Protein product: CASSLGFHKRTNEKLFF. The chain carries TRBV5-1 and TRBJ1-4; D is ambiguous. V was shortened by 0 bases and J by 2 bases, with 14 bases between the two germline ends. The length of the CDR3 is 17 residues. Germline CDR1 reads SGHRS; CDR2 reads YFSETQ.

The chain is built from TRBV3-1 (or the pseudogene TRBV3-2) and TRBJ2-3, with TRBD2 matching over 8 bases. The CDR3 is 14 amino acids. J was trimmed by 4 bases and V by 4 bases; bases with no gene match: 4. Germline-derived CDR1 and CDR2 are LGHDT and YNNKEL (reference sequence). The CDR3 nucleotides are TGTGCCAGCAGCCCTAGCGGGTTCGCAGATACGCAGTATTTT. This codes for CASSPSGFADTQYF.

This clone was detected a few times. This rearrangement joins TRBV3-1 (or the pseudogene TRBV3-2) to TRBJ2-7; the match to TRBD1 covers 7 bases. The CDR3 is 14 amino acids. V dropped 4 bases and J dropped 9; count of bases not matched to a gene: 12. Germline V lookup: CDR1 LGHDT, CDR2 YNNKEL (reference sequence). The CDR3 loop is CASSPQGDHPRQYF. DNA for the CDR3: TGTGCCAGCAGCCCCCAGGGGGACCATCCTAGGCAGTACTTC.

The gene calls are TRBV10-3 and TRBJ2-1, with D uncertain. The CDR3 has 13 amino acids. Trimming stripped 7 bases from V and 6 bases from J, with 13 bases between. Germline V lookup: CDR1 ENHRY, CDR2 SYGVKD. The CDR3 coding sequence is TGTGCCATCACCCCTTCCGAGACCAATGAGCAGTTCTTC. It encodes CAITPSETNEQFF.

The chain has TRBV11-3 and TRBJ2-2; D not resolved. V was clipped by 1 base and J by 9 bases, with 6 bases between them. This CDR3 comprises 12 residues. Germline CDR1 is SGHNT and CDR2 is YENEEA. The CDR3 DNA follows: TGTGCCAGCAGCTTAGCATCCCGGGAGCTGTTTTTT. It translates to CASSLASRELFF.

The rearrangement joins TRBV6-5 to TRBJ2-5, with 7 bases fitting TRBD1. V shed 2 bases and J 7 bases; nucleotides not matched to a gene: 13. The germline CDR1 and CDR2 sequences are MNHEY and SVGAGI. CDR3 length: 16 amino acids. The CDR3 DNA reads as TGTGCCAGCAGTTACGCGACAGGGTTAGGTGGTAGGACCCAGTACTTC. It is translated as CASSYATGLGGRTQYF.

Concerning this clone: One junction end disagrees with the germline gene, perhaps due to a read error. The gene calls are TRBV3-1 (or the pseudogene TRBV3-2) and TRBJ2-4; a possible D gene is TRBD1 (6 bases). CDR3 length equals 12 residues. Germline V gene sequence: CDR1 LGHDT, CDR2 YNNKEL (reference sequence). The CDR3 spells CASSHQQGHVKF. CDR3 bases: TGTGCCAGCAGCCATCAACAGGGTCACGTTAAGTTC.

The gene calls are TRBV14 and TRBJ1-1; maybe TRBD1 (5 bases). The CDR3 contains 14 residues. CDR1 SGHDN and CDR2 FVKESK come from the germline V gene. Trimming stripped 5 bases from V and 6 bases from J, with 16 bases between. Here the CDR3 reads CASSERGAPSEAFF. DNA of the CDR3: TGTGCCAGCAGCGAGAGAGGGGCCCCCTCTGAAGCTTTCTTT. The full variable domain, with the rest looked up from reference TRBV14 and TRBJ1-1, is EAGVTQFPSHSVIEKGQTVTLRCDPISGHDNLYWYRRVMGKEIKFLLHFVKESKQDESGMPNNRFLAERTGGTYSTLKVQPAELEDSGVYFCASSERGAPSEAFFGQGTRLTVV.

V and J are TRBV28 and TRBJ1-5; 8 positions match TRBD1. Germline CDR1 MDHEN, CDR2 SYDVKM. The CDR3 has 16 amino acids. V lost 0 bases, J lost 4 bases, and 5 bases stayed unmatched. The CDR3 loop is CASSLWAGGSNQPQHF. The DNA for the CDR3 is TGTGCCAGCAGTTTATGGGCAGGGGGCTCGAATCAGCCCCAGCATTTT. Using reference TRBV28 and TRBJ1-5 for the parts outside the CDR3, the full variable domain is DVKVTQSSRYLVKRTGEKVFLECVQDMDHENMFWYRQDPGLGLRLIYFSYDVKMKEKGDIPEGYSVSREKKERFSLILESASTNQTSMYLCASSLWAGGSNQPQHFGDGTRLSIL.

The V gene is TRBV11-2, the J gene TRBJ1-3; a possible D gene is TRBD1 (6 bases). V was clipped by 5 bases and J by 0 bases, with 11 bases between them. Germline CDR1 is SGHAT and CDR2 is FQNNGV. The CDR3 has 15 residues. The CDR3 reads CASSVQGFSGNTIYF. CDR3 in DNA: TGTGCCAGCAGCGTCCAGGGGTTCTCTGGAAACACCATATATTTT.

The gene calls are TRBV19 and TRBJ1-1; D is ambiguous. V was clipped by 3 bases and J by 1 base, with 6 bases between them. CDR1 is LNHDA, CDR2 SQIVND, per germline (reference sequence). The CDR3 covers 13 residues. The CDR3 loop is CASSILQNTEAFF. CDR3 sequence (DNA): TGTGCCAGTAGTATTCTACAGAACACTGAAGCTTTCTTT.

The CDR3 sequence: CASSLRQGRGNTEAFF. CDR3 bases: TGTGCCAGCAGCCTTCGACAGGGGCGCGGTAACACTGAAGCTTTCTTT. The chain couples TRBV7-2 to TRBJ1-1, with TRBD1 matching 8 bases. This CDR3 has 16 amino acids. V was clipped by 5 bases and J by 2 bases; unmatched bases: 10. Germline-derived CDR1 and CDR2 are SGHTA and FQGNSA.

This chain connects TRBV4-3 to TRBJ2-2, with a tentative D call TRBD1 (5 bases). V was shortened by 0 bases and J by 13 bases, with 24 bases between the two germline ends. The CDR3 runs to 17 residues. Germline V gene lookup returns CDR1 LGHNA and CDR2 YSLEER. The CDR3 is CASSQDGAPTLSRMLFF. As DNA, the CDR3 is TGCGCCAGCAGCCAAGATGGGGCACCTACCCTATCTCGGATGCTGTTTTTT.

This clone was seen once. The chain has TRBV19 and TRBJ1-3, with D uncertain. Trimming removed 5 bases at V and 2 bases at J, with 13 bases between. The CDR3 covers 15 residues. CDR1 is LNHDA and CDR2 is SQIVND in the germline V gene (reference sequence). This CDR3 reads CASSRNGRAGNTIYF. The CDR3 bases are TGTGCCAGTAGTCGTAACGGTAGGGCTGGAAACACCATATATTTT.

The chain employs TRBV4-3 and TRBJ2-2; D is uncertain. This CDR3 comprises 17 residues. Trimming left V 3 bases short and J 1 base short, with 15 bases between. Germline CDR1 is LGHNA and CDR2 is YSLEER. CDR3 DNA sequence: TGCGCCAGCAGCCACCTCCTCTGGGCAGAGAACACCGGGGAGCTGTTTTTT. This codes for CASSHLLWAENTGELFF.

V usage is TRBV27 and J usage is TRBJ2-7; maybe TRBD1 (6 bases). V was cut by 5 bases and J by 6 bases, with 17 bases left in between. In germline, CDR1 is MNHEY, CDR2 SMNVEV (reference sequence). The CDR3 consists of 14 residues. The CDR3 sequence is CASSPRQRGSEQYF. The CDR3 DNA sequence: TGTGCCAGCAGTCCCCGACAGAGGGGGAGCGAGCAGTACTTC.

The V and J genes are TRBV19 and TRBJ2-3, with D perhaps matching TRBD1 (5 bases). The CDR3 is 13 amino acids. The germline gives CDR1 LNHDA, CDR2 SQIVND (reference sequence). The germline V and J ends were trimmed by 1 base and 7 bases, with 9 bases remaining between them. The DNA of the CDR3 is TGTGCCAGTAGTATAGCACAGGACAATACGCAGTATTTT. Encoded protein: CASSIAQDNTQYF.

The chain uses TRBV29-1 and TRBJ1-2; the match to TRBD1 covers 8 bases. CDR3 length: 14 amino acids. Germline CDR1 reads SQVTM; CDR2 reads ANQGSEA. The J segment lost 5 bases and the V segment lost 2 bases, leaving 7 bases of the junction unmatched. CDR3 DNA sequence: TGCAGCGTTGAACCCCGGACAGGGAGTTATGGCTACACCTTC. Translating it yields CSVEPRTGSYGYTF.

The rearrangement uses TRBV6-5 and TRBJ2-7; D is ambiguous. Germline V gives CDR1 MNHEY, CDR2 SVGAGI. V dropped 4 bases and J dropped 3 bases, with 10 bases sitting between them. The length of the CDR3 is 13 residues. For the CDR3, the DNA is TGTGCCAGCAGTTCCACCCCCCGCTACGAGCAGTACTTC. Translation gives CASSSTPRYEQYF.

V gene TRBV19 combines with J gene TRBJ1-2; 11 bases match TRBD1. CDR3 size: 14 residues. CDR1 is LNHDA, CDR2 SQIVND, per germline (reference sequence). V was pared by 6 bases and J by 9 bases, with 9 bases of the junction left unmatched. CDR3 in amino acids: CASRILGQGGSYTF. Here the CDR3 DNA reads TGTGCCAGTAGGATTCTGGGACAGGGGGGAAGCTACACCTTC.

The V gene is TRBV6-1, the J gene TRBJ1-2, with D possibly being TRBD1 (5 bases). CDR1 is MNHNS and CDR2 is SASEGT in the germline V gene. Trimming took 2 bases from V and 5 from J, leaving 18 bases between them. This CDR3 is built from 16 residues. In DNA form, the CDR3 reads TGTGCCAGCAGTGAAAGGTCAGGAAGTGAGGGGTATGGCTACACCTTC. Its protein product is CASSERSGSEGYGYTF.

V and J are TRBV25-1 and TRBJ2-3; possibly TRBD2 for D (5 bases). CDR3 length: 15 residues. Germline loops: CDR1 MGHDK, CDR2 SYGVNS. The ends were cut back, 6 bases at V and 0 bases at J, with 13 bases in the middle. CDR3: CASRDSTYSTDTQYF. Written as DNA, the CDR3 is TGTGCCAGCAGGGACTCGACTTATAGCACAGATACGCAGTATTTT.

The gene calls are TRBV3-1 (or the pseudogene TRBV3-2) and TRBJ1-6; D unresolved. The CDR3 is 14 amino acids. The germline V gene encodes CDR1 LGHDT and CDR2 YNNKEL (reference sequence). The ends were cut back, 6 bases at V and 7 bases at J, with 13 bases in the middle. The CDR3 here is CASRSRAANSPLHF. For the CDR3, the DNA is TGTGCCAGCAGAAGCCGGGCGGCGAATTCACCCCTCCACTTT.

This clone was detected a few times. This chain connects TRBV2 to TRBJ1-6, with 7 bases aligning to TRBD1. CDR1 and CDR2 from the germline V gene are SNHLY and FYNNEI. The CDR3 has 15 residues. Trimming cost V 2 bases and J 7 bases; bases outside gene matches: 5. CDR3 residues: CASSEWTGGNSPLHF. The CDR3 coding sequence is TGTGCCAGCAGTGAATGGACAGGCGGCAATTCACCCCTCCACTTT.

The chain uses TRBV12-5 and TRBJ1-4, with D tentatively TRBD1 (6 bases). Per germline, CDR1 LGHNT and CDR2 FRNRAP. The CDR3 has 15 residues. With 8 bases removed from V and 4 bases from J, the gap between germline ends came to 17 bases. CDR3 nucleotide sequence: TGTGCTAGTAGAGGCCGAAGGGGGGTTAATGAAAAACTGTTTTTT. It encodes CASRGRRGVNEKLFF. Full variable domain (remainder filled in from reference TRBV12-5 and TRBJ1-4): DARVTQTPRHKVTEMGQEVTMRCQPILGHNTVFWYRQTMMQGLELLAYFRNRAPLDDSGMPKDRFSAEMPDATLATLKIQPSEPRDSAVYFCASRGRRGVNEKLFFGSGTQLSVL.